The 30 T cell receptor beta chains listed next were all sequenced from one sample in a study of blood T cells in healthy people across ages. The use of a sample-barcoded 5' primer and a J-beta primer mix characterized a second PCR of roughly 7 to 11 cycles. One entry per CDR3 protein, called by TCRdb with MiXCR from the 5' RACE reads. The sample contains 700,000 to 900,000 distinct CDR3 sequences, roughly 50% of which appear only once. What was sequenced was blood. All receptors derive from a man older than 75 in good health.

The gene calls are TRBV9 and TRBJ2-1; 8 bases agree with TRBD2. Germline CDR1 and CDR2: SGDLS and YYNGEE. This CDR3 comprises 16 residues. V dropped 3 bases and J dropped 0; count of bases not matched to a gene: 5. The CDR3 loop is CASSGQGLVSYNEQFF. In DNA, the CDR3 is TGTGCCAGCAGCGGTCAGGGACTAGTCTCCTACAATGAGCAGTTCTTC.

This clonotype occurred a few times. The V gene is TRBV18, the J gene TRBJ1-1; a possible D gene is TRBD1 (5 bases). The CDR3 totals 11 residues. Germline V gene data show CDR1 as KGHSH and CDR2 as LQKENI. Trimming took 4 bases from V and 7 from J, leaving 7 bases between them. In DNA, the CDR3 is TGTGCCAGCTCACAACAGGATGAAGCTTTCTTT. Translating it yields CASSQQDEAFF.

V and J are TRBV7-2 and TRBJ2-7; 7 bases agree with TRBD1. The better agreement between TRBJ2-5 and the DNA end casts doubt on the J call. CDR1 and CDR2 (germline): SGHTA, FQGNSA. CDR3 length: 17 residues. CDR3 DNA: TGTGCCAGCAGCTTAATGGCGGCAGGGGGTGTAAGAGAGACCCAGTACTTC. Translated: CASSLMAAGGVRETQYF.

The J gene is TRBJ2-5, the V gene TRBV24-1; D might be TRBD2 (7 bases). The CDR3 runs 15 residues. Germline V gene sequence: CDR1 KGHDR, CDR2 SFDVKD. Trimming took off 1 base at V and 5 bases at J, with 13 bases between the two ends. In nucleotides, the CDR3 is TGTGCCACCAGTGATTTCGGGGGGCATGGGGAGACCCAGTACTTC. Protein product: CATSDFGGHGETQYF.

The V and J genes are TRBV10-3 and TRBJ1-1; the D gene is possibly TRBD1 (5 bases). The CDR3 extends over 11 amino acids. V was cut by 6 bases and J by 7 bases, with 9 bases left in between. CDR1 and CDR2 (germline): ENHRY, SYGVKD. As DNA, the CDR3 is TGTGCCATCAGGCAGGGTTTTGAAGCTTTCTTT. It codes for CAIRQGFEAFF.

The rearrangement uses TRBV9 and TRBJ2-3; either TRBD1 or TRBD2 may fit D (6 bases each). The germline V gene encodes CDR1 SGDLS and CDR2 YYNGEE. The CDR3 length is 20 residues. The V end was cut by 0 bases, the J end by 0 bases, with 23 bases between. CDR3 region: CASSVEGVGGADTSTDTQYF. CDR3 coding DNA: TGTGCCAGCAGCGTAGAGGGGGTGGGGGGCGCAGATACTAGCACAGATACGCAGTATTTT. Full variable domain (rest looked up from reference TRBV9 and TRBJ2-3): DSGVTQTPKHLITATGQRVTLRCSPRSGDLSVYWYQQSLDQGLQFLIQYYNGEERAKGNILERFSAQQFPDLHSELNLSSLELGDSALYFCASSVEGVGGADTSTDTQYFGPGTRLTVL.

This clonotype has more than one count but fewer than ten. This chain uses TRBV6-6 with TRBJ2-2; 8 nucleotides agree with TRBD2. This CDR3 spans 14 amino acids. Germline trimming cut 6 bases from V and 4 bases from J; bases unmatched to any gene: 4. Germline V gene data show CDR1 as MNHNY and CDR2 as SVGAGI (reference sequence). DNA for the CDR3: TGTGCCAGCAGCCGGACTAGCACCACCGGGGAGCTGTTTTTT. As protein: CASSRTSTTGELFF.

The table lists this clonotype with a few counts. Given a much more abundant clone one base away, this may be a read error. CDR3 sequence reads: CSVEDIGNEQYF. The CDR3 bases are TGCAGCGTTGAAGATATCGGAAATGAGCAGTACTTC. The chain carries TRBV29-1 and TRBJ2-5; D is unresolved. The germline gives CDR1 SQVTM, CDR2 ANQGSEA. There are 12 residues in the CDR3. Trimming pared 0 bases from V and 11 bases from J, leaving 13 bases between.

DNA for the CDR3: TGTGCCAGCAGCAAGGAGGACGAGCAGTACTTC. Its translation is CASSKEDEQYF. The J gene is TRBJ2-5, the V gene TRBV9, with TRBD2 as a possible D gene (5 bases). The better agreement between TRBJ2-7 and the DNA end casts doubt on the J call. The CDR3 sequence is 11 residues long. The germline CDR1 and CDR2 sequences are SGDLS and YYNGEE.

This clonotype was detected only a few times. The chain combines TRBV7-2 with TRBJ2-1; D may correspond to TRBD1 or TRBD2 (5 bases each). With 3 bases removed from V and 7 bases from J, the gap between germline ends came to 13 bases. The germline V gene encodes CDR1 SGHTA and CDR2 FQGNSA. The CDR3 loop spans 14 amino acids. The CDR3 region has the DNA TGTGCCAGCAGCTTGGGGCGGGTAAGGAATGAGCAGTTCTTC. This gives the protein CASSLGRVRNEQFF. Supplemented by reference TRBV7-2 and TRBJ2-1, the full variable domain reads GAGVSQSPSNKVTEKGKDVELRCDPISGHTALYWYRQSLGQGLEFLIYFQGNSAPDKSGLPSDRFSAERTGGSVSTLTIQRTQQEDSAVYLCASSLGRVRNEQFFGPGTRLTVL.

V usage is TRBV12-3 or TRBV12-4 and J usage is TRBJ1-6; perhaps TRBD1 as D (5 bases). Trimming removed 10 bases at V and 0 bases at J, with 10 bases between. This CDR3 has 14 amino acids. CDR3 loop: CATRGSSYNSPLHF. The CDR3 nucleotides are TGTGCCACCCGGGGGAGCTCCTATAATTCACCCCTCCACTTT.

The rearrangement links TRBV3-1 to TRBJ2-3; D is undetermined. V was shortened by 1 base and J by 9 bases, with 8 bases between the two germline ends. Germline V gene sequence: CDR1 LGHDT, CDR2 YNNKEL (reference sequence). There are 12 residues in the CDR3. The CDR3 region is CASSQVGDTQYF. The CDR3 nucleotides read TGTGCCAGCAGCCAAGTCGGTGACACGCAGTATTTT.

This clonotype was found a few times. The gene calls are TRBV6-6 and TRBJ2-1; D is uncertain. Trimming pared 6 bases from V and 2 bases from J, leaving 14 bases between. The CDR3 loop spans 15 amino acids. Germline CDR1 is MNHNY and CDR2 is SVGAGI (reference sequence). The CDR3 loop reads CASSSRPEAYNEQFF. The CDR3 DNA follows: TGTGCCAGCAGCTCTCGGCCGGAAGCCTACAATGAGCAGTTCTTC.

The chain couples TRBV5-1 to TRBJ1-6, with D perhaps matching TRBD1 (5 bases). Trimming cost V 4 bases and J 7 bases, with 15 bases left between them. This CDR3 contains 15 residues. CDR1 is SGHRS and CDR2 is YFSETQ in the germline V gene. This CDR3 is CASSPGTVFNSPLHF. CDR3 bases: TGCGCCAGCAGCCCCGGGACGGTATTCAATTCACCCCTCCACTTT.

This clonotype was recorded a few times. The V and J genes are TRBV4-2 and TRBJ2-1; 14 bases match TRBD2. The CDR3 loop spans 17 amino acids. Trimming took 1 base from V and 5 from J; bases not matched to a gene: 4. The germline V gene encodes CDR1 LGHNA and CDR2 YNFKEQ. CDR3 nucleotides: TGTGCCAGCAGCCAAGGAGAGGGACTAGCGGGAGACAATGAGCAGTTCTTC. It is translated as CASSQGEGLAGDNEQFF.

V usage is TRBV20-1 and J usage is TRBJ2-7; D not certain. This CDR3 contains 12 residues. CDR1 and CDR2 from the germline V gene are DFQATT and SNEGSKA (reference sequence). V was trimmed by 1 base and J by 1 base, leaving 5 bases between them. CDR3 protein: CSARVSSYEQYF. CDR3 in DNA: TGCAGTGCTAGAGTATCGTCCTACGAGCAGTACTTC.

The chain carries TRBV3-1 and TRBJ2-5; a possible D gene is TRBD2 (6 bases). Germline values: CDR1 LGHDT, CDR2 YNNKEL (reference sequence). V lost 5 bases, J lost 11 bases, and 27 bases lay in between. The CDR3 length is 16 residues. The CDR3 loop is CASSSQVAQRGNEQYF. In DNA form, the CDR3 reads TGTGCCAGCAGCTCCCAGGTAGCACAACGGGGGAATGAGCAGTACTTC.

This clonotype has only a few counts. V is TRBV12-3 or TRBV12-4 and J is TRBJ1-1; possible D gene TRBD1, 5 bases. The CDR3 runs 14 residues. V was trimmed by 3 bases and J by 1 base, leaving 9 bases between them. This CDR3 reads CASSLRGSNTEAFF. In DNA form, the CDR3 reads TGTGCCAGCAGTTTGAGGGGTTCGAACACTGAAGCTTTCTTT.

In nucleotides, the CDR3 is TGCGCCAGCAGCTTGTCTGTGGGGGTGGCTGAAGCTTTCTTT. Amino acid sequence: CASSLSVGVAEAFF. The chain has TRBV5-1 and TRBJ1-1, with D tentatively TRBD1 (5 bases). V was cut by 1 base and J by 6 bases, with 13 bases left in between. Germline V gene data show CDR1 as SGHRS and CDR2 as YFSETQ. The CDR3 sequence is 14 residues long. The complete variable domain, with remaining parts taken from reference TRBV5-1 and TRBJ1-1, reads KAGVTQTPRYLIKTRGQQVTLSCSPISGHRSVSWYQQTPGQGLQFLFEYFSETQRNKGNFPGRFSGRQFSNSRSEMNVSTLELGDSALYLCASSLSVGVAEAFFGQGTRLTVV.

This clonotype was seen more than once but under ten times. The chain recombines TRBV7-2 with TRBJ2-1; possible D gene TRBD2, 5 bases. CDR3 length: 15 residues. The V and J ends lost 0 bases and 1 base respectively, with 7 bases between them. The germline CDR1 and CDR2 sequences are SGHTA and FQGNSA. CDR3 region: CASSLARTSYNEQFF. Written as DNA, the CDR3 is TGTGCCAGCAGCTTAGCAAGGACTTCCTACAATGAGCAGTTCTTC. Together with reference TRBV7-2 and TRBJ2-1, the CDR3 gives the full variable domain: GAGVSQSPSNKVTEKGKDVELRCDPISGHTALYWYRQSLGQGLEFLIYFQGNSAPDKSGLPSDRFSAERTGGSVSTLTIQRTQQEDSAVYLCASSLARTSYNEQFFGPGTRLTVL.

This clonotype occurred a few times. V and J are TRBV29-1 and TRBJ2-7; the match to TRBD2 covers 8 bases. The V segment lost 5 bases and the J segment 4 bases; nucleotides outside the gene matches: 10. Germline V gives CDR1 SQVTM, CDR2 ANQGSEA. This CDR3 region has 14 residues. CDR3 sequence reads: CSVRSSGSVYEQYF. The CDR3, as DNA: TGCAGCGTTCGCTCCAGCGGGAGTGTGTACGAGCAGTACTTC.

This clonotype was counted only a few times. J is TRBJ2-5 and V is TRBV11-2, with 8 bases identical to TRBD2. V shed 3 bases, J shed 5 bases, and the junction held 8 bases outside the gene matches. CDR3 length equals 15 residues. Germline V gene data show CDR1 as SGHAT and CDR2 as FQNNGV. DNA of the CDR3: TGTGCCAGCAGCTTCCAAACGGGAGGGAAGGAGACCCAGTACTTC. Protein: CASSFQTGGKETQYF.

The gene calls are TRBV12-3 or TRBV12-4 and TRBJ2-1; D gene uncertain. The CDR3 is made up of 12 amino acids. Trimming took 2 bases from V and 9 from J, leaving 8 bases between them. The DNA for the CDR3 is TGTGCCAGCAGTTTATTTAGCACTGAGCAGTTCTTC. Its protein product is CASSLFSTEQFF.

This chain uses TRBV12-3 or TRBV12-4 with TRBJ2-6; no clear D gene. The CDR3 runs to 15 residues. The V end lost 4 bases, the J end lost 1 base, and 8 bases lay between the germline ends. CDR3 residues: CASSWGASGANVLTF. CDR3 bases: TGTGCCAGCAGTTGGGGTGCATCTGGGGCCAACGTCCTGACTTTC.

This clonotype was picked up a small number of times. The chain carries TRBV7-2 and TRBJ2-7; 12 positions match TRBD2. The CDR3 is 16 residues long. Germline trimming cut 2 bases from V and 0 bases from J; bases unmatched to any gene: 2. Germline V CDR1 and CDR2: SGHTA, FQGNSA. In nucleotides, the CDR3 is TGTGCCAGCAGCTTACTAGCGGGAGGGCCCTCCTACGAGCAGTACTTC. This translates into CASSLLAGGPSYEQYF.

This chain uses TRBV29-1 with TRBJ1-2, with TRBD1 as a possible D gene (6 bases). Deletions cut 3 bases from V and 6 bases from J, with 11 bases between. The CDR3 is 12 residues long. Germline assignment: CDR1 SQVTM and CDR2 ANQGSEA. The CDR3 sequence: CSVEPGGNGYTF. For the CDR3, the DNA is TGCAGCGTTGAGCCCGGGGGCAATGGCTACACCTTC.

This clonotype was found once. This CDR3 is CASSDRSGRYGYTF. The CDR3 nucleotides read TGTGCCAGCAGTGATAGAAGCGGACGTTATGGCTACACCTTC. This chain links TRBV2 with TRBJ1-2; D ambiguous. CDR1 SNHLY and CDR2 FYNNEI come from the germline V gene. Trimming shortened V by 3 bases and J by 5 bases, and 13 bases separated the two germline ends. The CDR3 is 14 residues long.

V and J are TRBV18 and TRBJ1-2; D is ambiguous. The V end was cut by 0 bases, the J end by 8 bases, with 19 bases between. There are 16 residues in the CDR3. The germline V gene has CDR1 KGHSH and CDR2 LQKENI. CDR3 sequence reads: CASSPPGSLVSRGYTF. In nucleotides, the CDR3 is TGTGCCAGCTCACCACCAGGAAGCCTGGTCTCTCGCGGCTACACCTTC.

This clonotype has just a few counts. The chain combines TRBV20-1 with TRBJ2-3; unclear D gene. V gave up 4 bases and J gave up 4 bases, with 9 bases separating them. This CDR3 contains 12 residues. Germline values: CDR1 DFQATT, CDR2 SNEGSKA (reference sequence). CDR3 nucleotides: TGCAGTGCTAAACGGACGGCAGATACGCAGTATTTT. Translation: CSAKRTADTQYF.

V gene TRBV18 combines with J gene TRBJ2-5; D uncertain. This CDR3 contains 12 residues. CDR1 is KGHSH, CDR2 LQKENI, per germline. The V gene lost 8 bases and the J gene lost 4 bases, with 11 bases spanning the gap. CDR3 amino acids: CASTDAGETQYF. Here the CDR3 DNA reads TGTGCCAGCACCGACGCTGGAGAGACCCAGTACTTC.